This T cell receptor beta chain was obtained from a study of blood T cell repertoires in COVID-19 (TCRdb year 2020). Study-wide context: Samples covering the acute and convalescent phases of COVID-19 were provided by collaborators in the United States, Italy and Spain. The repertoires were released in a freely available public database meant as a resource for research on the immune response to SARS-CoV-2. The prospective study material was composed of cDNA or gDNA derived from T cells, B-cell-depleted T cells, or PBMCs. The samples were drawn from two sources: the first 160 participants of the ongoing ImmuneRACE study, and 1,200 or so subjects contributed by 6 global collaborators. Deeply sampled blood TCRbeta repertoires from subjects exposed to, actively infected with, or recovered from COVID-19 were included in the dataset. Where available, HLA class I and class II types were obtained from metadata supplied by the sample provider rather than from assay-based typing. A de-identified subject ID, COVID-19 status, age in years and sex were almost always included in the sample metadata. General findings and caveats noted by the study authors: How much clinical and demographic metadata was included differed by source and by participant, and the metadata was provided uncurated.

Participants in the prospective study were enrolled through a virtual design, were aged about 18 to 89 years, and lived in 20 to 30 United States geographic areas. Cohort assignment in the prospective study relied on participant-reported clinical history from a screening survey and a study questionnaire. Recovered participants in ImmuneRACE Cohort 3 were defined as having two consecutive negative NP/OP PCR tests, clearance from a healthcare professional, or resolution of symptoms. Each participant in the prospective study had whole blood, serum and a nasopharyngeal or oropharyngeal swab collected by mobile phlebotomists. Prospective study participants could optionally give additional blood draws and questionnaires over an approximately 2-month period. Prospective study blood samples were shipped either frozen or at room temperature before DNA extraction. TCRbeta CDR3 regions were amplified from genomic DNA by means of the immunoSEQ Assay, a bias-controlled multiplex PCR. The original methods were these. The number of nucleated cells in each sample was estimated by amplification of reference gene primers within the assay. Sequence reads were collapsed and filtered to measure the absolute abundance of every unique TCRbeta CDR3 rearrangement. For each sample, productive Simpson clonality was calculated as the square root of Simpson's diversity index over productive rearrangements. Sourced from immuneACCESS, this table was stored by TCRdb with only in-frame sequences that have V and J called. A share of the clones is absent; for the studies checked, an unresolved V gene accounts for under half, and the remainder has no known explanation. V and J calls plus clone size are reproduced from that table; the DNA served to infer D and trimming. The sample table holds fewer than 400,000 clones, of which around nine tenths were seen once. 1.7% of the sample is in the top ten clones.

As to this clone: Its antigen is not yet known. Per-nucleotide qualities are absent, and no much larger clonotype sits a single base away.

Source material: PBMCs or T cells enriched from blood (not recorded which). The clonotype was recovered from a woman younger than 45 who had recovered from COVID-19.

The CDR3 reads CASSVAGGTYYEQYF. The nucleotide sequence is TGTGCCAGCAGTGTAGCGGGAGGAACCTACTACGAGCAGTACTTC. The rearrangement joined TRBV27 to TRBJ2-7; 10 central bases correspond to TRBD2. Clipping removes 5 bases from V and 3 bases from J, with 7 as the unmatched junction base count. From the cysteine through the phenylalanine, the CDR3 covers 15 amino acids. Only the CDR3 part of the read is kept: 45 bases, read in frame from the first base. CDR1 and CDR2 were assigned from the germline V gene (reference sequence) as MNHEY and SMNVEV.